These 25 T cell receptor beta chains came from one sample sequenced in a study of long-term antiretroviral therapy in people with HIV (dated by TCRdb to between 2021 and 2024). The immunoSEQ hsTCRB v3.0 assay was used at survey level resolution to sequence the TRB variable region. Drawn from immuneACCESS, this table holds only the in-frame rearrangements with V and J called that TCRdb kept. Clones are partly lost; checked studies trace under half to an unresolved V gene and leave the rest unexplained. This sample comprises around 27,000 clones, 88% of them detected only once. Clones ranked in the top ten supply more than 4.5% of the sample. The sequences come from unsorted PBMCs, collected around 4.6 years after starting antiretroviral therapy. These receptors came from a man aged 30 to 45 with HIV.

V is TRBV27 and J is TRBJ2-6; D remains ambiguous. The V end was cut by 5 bases, the J end by 3 bases, with 11 bases between. Looked up from germline, CDR1 is MNHEY and CDR2 is SMNVEV (reference sequence). This CDR3 is 15 amino acids long. DNA of the CDR3: TGTGCCAGCAGTCCTAGTAGGTTTGGGGCCAACGTCCTGACTTTC. Protein sequence: CASSPSRFGANVLTF.

J is TRBJ2-7 and V is TRBV5-4, with a weak D call TRBD2 (6 bases). The CDR3 sequence is 15 residues long. Trimming stripped 3 bases from V and 0 bases from J, with 13 bases between. Looked up from germline, CDR1 is SGHNT and CDR2 is YYREEE (reference sequence). CDR3 coding DNA: TGTGCCAGCAGCTGGCGGGGCTCCAGCTCCTACGAGCAGTACTTC. Its protein product is CASSWRGSSSYEQYF.

The chain has TRBV4-2 and TRBJ1-5, with no clear D. Germline V gene sequence: CDR1 LGHNA, CDR2 YNFKEQ. The ends were cut back, 1 base at V and 4 bases at J, with 11 bases in the middle. This CDR3 has 15 residues. CDR3 sequence: CASSQGGQANQPQHF. CDR3 nucleotide sequence: TGTGCCAGCAGCCAAGGAGGGCAGGCGAATCAGCCCCAGCATTTT.

The chain joins TRBV28 to TRBJ2-7; TRBD1 agrees at 9 bases. The CDR3 totals 13 residues. From germline, CDR1 is MDHEN and CDR2 SYDVKM. After removal of 8 bases from V and 5 bases from J, the junction contained 7 bases not matched to a gene. For the CDR3, the DNA is TGTGCCAGCGACCGGGACAGGGACCACGAGCAGTACTTC. Translation gives CASDRDRDHEQYF.

This clone was seen only a few times. V gene TRBV27 combines with J gene TRBJ2-7, with D maybe TRBD1 (6 bases). The CDR3 runs 14 residues. Per the germline V gene, CDR1 is MNHEY and CDR2 is SMNVEV (reference sequence). Trimming stripped 5 bases from V and 3 bases from J, with 14 bases between. CDR3 in amino acids: CASSPDSPIYEQYF. The CDR3 bases are TGTGCCAGCAGTCCGGACAGTCCGATCTACGAGCAGTACTTC.

The gene calls are TRBV14 and TRBJ1-5, with D possibly being TRBD1 (5 bases). Germline loops: CDR1 SGHDN, CDR2 FVKESK. CDR3 length equals 18 residues. Trimming left V 2 bases short and J 6 bases short, with 23 bases between. CDR3 region: CASSQPPVRGREGQPQHF. The CDR3 DNA reads as TGTGCCAGCAGCCAACCCCCCGTCCGGGGCAGGGAAGGTCAGCCCCAGCATTTT.

The rearrangement links TRBV4-3 to TRBJ1-1; D possibly corresponds to TRBD1 (6 bases). V shed 1 base and J shed 6 bases, with 21 bases lying between them. CDR1 and CDR2 from the germline V gene are LGHNA and YSLEER. This CDR3 contains 17 residues. CDR3 in DNA: TGCGCCAGCAGCCAAGTTAAGGGGGTTTGGGATAGCGCTGAAGCTTTCTTT. Its protein is CASSQVKGVWDSAEAFF.

The chain couples TRBV28 to TRBJ1-2; possibly TRBD1 for D (5 bases). V lost 5 bases and J lost 7, with 14 bases in between. The CDR3 spans 13 residues. Germline-derived CDR1 and CDR2 are MDHEN and SYDVKM. CDR3 in amino acids: CASSPDGGAGYTF. DNA of the CDR3: TGTGCCAGCAGTCCAGACGGGGGAGCTGGCTACACCTTC.

This clone appeared once. The chain carries TRBV9 and TRBJ2-7; tentatively, D is TRBD1 (6 bases). Deletions cut 4 bases from V and 4 bases from J, with 18 bases between. The V gene's germline CDR1 is SGDLS and CDR2 YYNGEE. This CDR3 is built from 15 residues. For the CDR3, the DNA is TGTGCCAGCAGCACCGACGGGACACCCTATTACGAGCAGTACTTC. Translated, it gives CASSTDGTPYYEQYF.

The J gene is TRBJ1-1, the V gene TRBV9, with a weak D call TRBD1 (5 bases). V shed 0 bases and J shed 4 bases, with 13 bases lying between them. The CDR3 runs 15 residues. Germline V gives CDR1 SGDLS, CDR2 YYNGEE. The CDR3 loop is CASSVEAGRTTEAFF. CDR3 sequence (DNA): TGTGCCAGCAGCGTAGAGGCAGGGCGGACCACTGAAGCTTTCTTT. Drawing the rest from reference TRBV9 and TRBJ1-1, the complete variable domain is DSGVTQTPKHLITATGQRVTLRCSPRSGDLSVYWYQQSLDQGLQFLIQYYNGEERAKGNILERFSAQQFPDLHSELNLSSLELGDSALYFCASSVEAGRTTEAFFGQGTRLTVV.

The rearrangement joins TRBV18 to TRBJ2-1; unclear D gene. The CDR3 has 14 amino acids. CDR1 and CDR2 (germline): KGHSH, LQKENI. The V end lost 2 bases, the J end lost 4 bases, and 9 bases lay between the germline ends. CDR3 in amino acids: CASSPGQVYNEQFF. CDR3 bases: TGTGCCAGCTCACCAGGGCAGGTATACAATGAGCAGTTCTTC.

The chain combines TRBV19 with TRBJ1-3; tentatively, D is TRBD1 (5 bases). Trimming removed 9 bases from V and 0 bases from J, with 15 bases in between. CDR1 and CDR2 (germline): LNHDA, SQIVND (reference sequence). The CDR3 runs 15 residues. The CDR3 bases are TGTGCCAGCCAGGACACCTTGAGCTCTGGAAACACCATATATTTT. This gives the protein CASQDTLSSGNTIYF. Using reference TRBV19 and TRBJ1-3 for the parts outside the CDR3, the full variable domain is DGGITQSPKYLFRKEGQNVTLSCEQNLNHDAMYWYRQDPGQGLRLIYYSQIVNDFQKGDIAEGYSVSREKKESFPLTVTSAQKNPTAFYLCASQDTLSSGNTIYFGEGSWLTVV.

The chain couples TRBV21-1 to TRBJ1-3. TRBV21-1 is a documented pseudogene. The CDR3 consists of 16 residues. This chain's CDR3 is CASSKVLRGGGNTIYF. CDR3 DNA sequence: TGTGCCAGCAGCAAAGTCCTCAGGGGGGGTGGAAACACCATATATTTT.

This chain links TRBV5-1 with TRBJ2-5; 7 positions agree with TRBD2. The CDR3 consists of 16 residues. In germline, CDR1 is SGHRS, CDR2 YFSETQ. J was trimmed by 4 bases and V by 2 bases; bases with no gene match: 11. The CDR3 protein is CASSFRSGTLRETQYF. In DNA, the CDR3 is TGCGCCAGCAGCTTCAGAAGCGGGACCCTTCGAGAGACCCAGTACTTC.

This chain joins TRBV9 and TRBJ2-1; TRBD1 or TRBD2 may be the D gene (5 bases each). V was shortened by 2 bases and J by 8 bases, with 20 bases between the two germline ends. The CDR3 is made up of 16 amino acids. Germline CDR1 and CDR2: SGDLS and YYNGEE. The CDR3 region is CASSVPGSSIGDEQFF. CDR3 DNA sequence: TGTGCCAGCAGCGTTCCCGGTTCTAGCATAGGGGATGAGCAGTTCTTC.

This chain joins TRBV19 and TRBJ1-4; TRBD1 aligns across 7 bases. V dropped 4 bases and J dropped 0; count of bases not matched to a gene: 2. The CDR3 sequence is 15 residues long. Germline CDR1 LNHDA, CDR2 SQIVND (reference sequence). The CDR3 DNA sequence: TGTGCCAGTAGTACACAGGGGACAACTAATGAAAAACTGTTTTTT. It encodes CASSTQGTTNEKLFF.

V is TRBV19 and J is TRBJ2-1; no reliable D call. CDR3 length: 14 residues. The germline V and J ends were trimmed by 3 bases and 0 bases, with 6 bases remaining between them. Germline V gives CDR1 LNHDA, CDR2 SQIVND (reference sequence). In nucleotides, the CDR3 is TGTGCCAGTAGTATCGCTTACTCCTACAATGAGCAGTTCTTC. The encoded protein is CASSIAYSYNEQFF.

V is TRBV27 and J is TRBJ1-3, with a possible D match to TRBD1 (5 bases). The CDR3 spans 15 residues. Germline loops: CDR1 MNHEY, CDR2 SMNVEV (reference sequence). Between the trimmed V and J ends, which lost 6 bases and 3 bases, there was a span of 15 bases. DNA for the CDR3: TGTGCCAGCAGCTCAGGGACGGCGGGTGGAAACACCATATATTTT. Amino acids: CASSSGTAGGNTIYF.

The chain joins TRBV19 to TRBJ1-2, with D perhaps matching TRBD1 (6 bases). Germline-derived CDR1 and CDR2 are LNHDA and SQIVND (reference sequence). Trimming removed 7 bases from V and 7 bases from J, with 13 bases in between. The CDR3 consists of 12 residues. CDR3 DNA: TGTGCCAGTACCACAGGGTTTGGTGGCTACACCTTC. It codes for CASTTGFGGYTF.

The CDR3 spells CASSPGTVQPQHF. The CDR3 DNA reads TGCGCCAGCAGCCCGGGGACAGTTCAGCCCCAGCATTTT. The V gene is TRBV4-1, the J gene TRBJ1-5, with 7 bases lining up with TRBD1. CDR1 is MGHRA and CDR2 is YSYEKL in the germline V gene. The CDR3 extends over 13 amino acids. J was trimmed by 6 bases and V by 4 bases; bases with no gene match: 3.

The J gene is TRBJ2-3, the V gene TRBV10-2; a possible D gene is TRBD1 (5 bases). The germline V gene has CDR1 WSHSY and CDR2 SAAADI. This CDR3 has 15 residues. V lost 7 bases and J 2 bases, leaving 16 bases between the germline ends. For the CDR3, the DNA is TGCGCCAGCACCCTTGACAGACCTGCCACAGATACGCAGTATTTT. Residues: CASTLDRPATDTQYF.

V gene TRBV4-3 combines with J gene TRBJ2-7; maybe TRBD1 (5 bases). CDR3 length: 15 amino acids. Trimming shortened V by 5 bases and J by 2 bases, and 16 bases separated the two germline ends. Germline V CDR1 and CDR2: LGHNA, YSLEER. CDR3 residues: CASSEGAESPYEQYF. The CDR3 DNA reads TGCGCCAGCAGCGAAGGGGCGGAGTCTCCCTACGAGCAGTACTTC.

This clone appeared once. The gene calls are TRBV19 and TRBJ1-6; the D gene is possibly TRBD1 (5 bases). V dropped 5 bases and J dropped 8 bases, with 16 bases sitting between them. Per germline, CDR1 LNHDA and CDR2 SQIVND (reference sequence). This CDR3 contains 15 residues. CDR3 sequence: CASSPGTQRYSPLHF. CDR3 DNA sequence: TGTGCCAGTAGTCCCGGGACCCAGCGGTATTCACCCCTCCACTTT.

The CDR3 DNA is TGTGCCAGCAGCGTCCCGGGACAGGGGAGCAATCAGCCCCAGCATTTT. This gives the protein CASSVPGQGSNQPQHF. V is TRBV7-9 and J is TRBJ1-5; 10 bases fit TRBD1. V lost 5 bases to trimming and J lost 1 base; unmatched junction nucleotides: 5. The CDR3 totals 16 residues. The germline V gene encodes CDR1 SEHNR and CDR2 FQNEAQ (reference sequence). Combining the CDR3 with reference TRBV7-9 and TRBJ1-5 gives the whole variable domain DTGVSQNPRHKITKRGQNVTFRCDPISEHNRLYWYRQTLGQGPEFLTYFQNEAQLEKSRLLSDRFSAERPKGSFSTLEIQRTEQGDSAMYLCASSVPGQGSNQPQHFGDGTRLSIL.

The CDR3 sequence is CASTRGGNGGNTIYF. CDR3 coding DNA: TGTGCCAGCACACGAGGGGGAAACGGTGGAAACACCATATATTTT. V is TRBV6-5 and J is TRBJ1-3; D is perhaps TRBD1 (6 bases). Trimming left V 7 bases short and J 3 bases short, with 16 bases between. This CDR3 comprises 15 residues. Germline-derived CDR1 and CDR2 are MNHEY and SVGAGI.